The entry that follows covers one T cell receptor beta chain sequence. Its antigen is undetermined. The sample originates from a study of OX40 agonist ivuxolimab in advanced cancers. Sequenced by immunoSEQ multiplex PCR; TCRdb stores in-frame clones only, minus some. The table has roughly 48,000 clones, 70% to 90% seen once; the top ten hold roughly a tenth. Regarding the study as a whole: No determination was made of the antigen specificity of the expanded peripheral T cells.

The length of the CDR3 is 12 residues. CDR1 and CDR2 from the germline V gene are MDHEN and SYDVKM. V lost 3 bases, J lost 7 bases, and 10 bases lay in between. With autoimmune disease history or systemic immunosuppression, patients were excluded. The clonotype was recovered from an adult with an advanced solid tumor such as melanoma, head and neck, liver or kidney cancer. The input for sequencing was CD4+ or CD8+ T cells sorted from blood, taken in a trial of the OX40 agonist ivuxolimab. The chain combines TRBV28 with TRBJ2-7; the D gene could be TRBD1 or TRBD2 (5 bases each). The DNA for the CDR3 is TGTGCCAGCAGTTTGGGGGTCGGTGAGCAGTACTTC. Encoded protein: CASSLGVGEQYF.